The T cell receptor beta chain described here comes from a study of T cell repertoires in cytomegalovirus infection (dated 2019 in TCRdb). Notes on the research overall: Peptide stimulations targeted recently identified HLA-C-restricted CMV epitopes, whose presentation resists viral immunomodulation, together with well-studied HLA-B-restricted epitopes. Because public TCR beta signatures pointed to carriage of CMV infection together with the matching HLA type, the HLA type of each donor mattered for the analysis. What the research found in general, with its limitations: The ex vivo response was dominated by HLA-C-restricted CMV-specific TCR beta clonotypes, which also provided the single most frequent clonotype in two of eight donors. Carriers of CMV infection plus the relevant HLA type were discriminated by the cumulative frequency of public TCR beta family members in the study cohort and in an independent approximately 360-donor cohort.

TCRdb records Illumina HiSeq 1500 as the sequencer. TCRdb reran the public reads through fastp at Q25 and MiXCR, keeping productive beta chains. Each CDR3 protein appears once, grouped with its most common genes and DNA. The sample has approximately 110,000 distinct CDR3 sequences on record, under 55% of them singletons. The top ten constitute about two thirds of the sample. V is clipped by 2 bases and J by 4 bases, and the sequence between their germline boundaries is 8 bases long. The CDR3, cysteine through phenylalanine, is 13 amino acids long. Only CDR3 DNA remains: 39 bases, in frame from the first base. The germline V gene provides CDR1 SGHTA and CDR2 FQGNSA. As regards this clonotype: It has no known antigen specificity. No per-base quality is available; no much larger clone lies one base away.

The meaning of the sample's treatment or condition label: in vitro stimulation with specific CMV peptide epitopes to enrich CMV-specific T cells. The rearranged chain carries TRBV7-2 and TRBJ1-1, with the D gene too uncertain to name. The sequencing used CD8+ T cells from cultured PBMCs, collected from culture after CMV antigen stimulation. The clonotype originates from a human donor in good health (CMV status not recorded). Some clones in this sample may be carry-over from other donors' samples. This receptor has the CDR3 CASSLYSGTEAFF. The DNA sequence is TGTGCCAGCAGCTTATATTCCGGCACTGAAGCTTTCTTT.